A selection of T cell receptor beta chains follows, all from one sample in a study of shared clonotypes between healthy human individuals. Repertoires were generated with immunoSEQ multiplex PCR, while TCRdb's copy carries only in-frame clones and drops some. The table lists 730,000 or so clones, roughly 70% of them singletons. Sample: memory CD4+ T cells sorted from blood. The receptors here all came from a woman aged 25 to 39 in good health. The CDR3 runs from the conserved cysteine through the conserved F or W. D genes are given only for firm matches. Size tells how often a clone was seen (once, few, many) or the class of an expanded clone, and some rows leave it out.

J gene,V gene,clone size,D gene,CDR3 DNA,CDR3 protein
TRBJ1-5,TRBV30,.,.,TGTGCCTGGAGTGAAGCGGGGGGTCAGCCCCAGCATTTT,CAWSEAGGQPQHF
TRBJ2-3,TRBV28,many,TRBD2,TGTGCCAGCAGTAGGACTAGCTTAGATACGCAGTATTTT,CASSRTSLDTQYF
TRBJ2-5,TRBV10-3,few,.,TGTGCCATCAGGGGACAAGAGGCGGGAGAGACCCAGTACTTC,CAIRGQEAGETQYF
TRBJ1-2,TRBV7-2,.,.,TGTGCCAGCAGCCCAAAACAGGAAGGGATCTATGGCTACACCTTC,CASSPKQEGIYGYTF
TRBJ2-7,TRBV28,.,TRBD2,TGTGCCAGCAGTCGGCGGACTAGCGGGAGTGTCGAGCAGTACTTC,CASSRRTSGSVEQYF
TRBJ1-5,TRBV19,.,.,TGTGCCAGTAGTATAGGCAGGGGCCAGCCCCAGCATTTT,CASSIGRGQPQHF
TRBJ1-2,TRBV6-6,.,.,TGTGCCAGTCTATCGGGGTATGGTAGAAGCTACACCTTC,CASLSGYGRSYTF
TRBJ2-7,TRBV2,few,.,TGTGCCAGCAGTGGAACAGGCAACGAGCAGTACTTC,CASSGTGNEQYF
TRBJ2-5,TRBV11-2,.,TRBD1,TGTGCCAGCAGCTTAGAGTCCGGGACAGTCGGTCAAGAGACCCAGTACTTC,CASSLESGTVGQETQYF
TRBJ2-7,TRBV9,.,.,TGTGCCAGCATCGATATGCCTTCTCGGGGAGTCTACGAGCAGTACTTC,CASIDMPSRGVYEQYF
TRBJ2-7,TRBV28,.,TRBD1,TGTGCCAGCAGTTTACCCACCGGGACAGTTGGCTACGAGCAGTACTTC,CASSLPTGTVGYEQYF
TRBJ1-1,TRBV15,.,.,TGTGCCACCAGCAGGTCGGACAGCCTCAACACTGAAGCTTTCTTT,CATSRSDSLNTEAFF
TRBJ2-3,TRBV10-3,.,.,TGTGCCATCAGTGAGTCGAGCGGAGGCCGCATACCCGCAGATACGCAGTATTTT,CAISESSGGRIPADTQYF
TRBJ2-5,TRBV29-1,.,TRBD1,TGCAGCGTTATCGGACAGGGCGTGAAGACCCAGTACTTC,CSVIGQGVKTQYF
TRBJ2-1,TRBV11-3,once,.,TGTGCCAGCAGAGGGACTGGCGTCAATGAGCAGTTCTTC,CASRGTGVNEQFF
TRBJ2-7,TRBV18,once,.,TGTGCCAGCTCACCAAACGGGCGCGCCTCCTACGAGCAGTACTTC,CASSPNGRASYEQYF
TRBJ1-5,TRBV7-2,.,TRBD1,TGTGCCAGCAGCTACTCAGGGGGGTCCAGTCAGCCCCAGCATTTT,CASSYSGGSSQPQHF
TRBJ1-4,TRBV28,.,.,TGTGCCAGCAGCCCAAATAGTGGGGAAAAACTGTTTTTT,CASSPNSGEKLFF
TRBJ2-5,TRBV9,.,.,TGTGCCAGCAGCCTTCGGGACGGGTACCAAGAGACCCAGTACTTC,CASSLRDGYQETQYF
TRBJ2-2,TRBV19,few,TRBD1,TGTGCCAGTAGCGGACAGGGAAACACCGGGGAGCTGTTTTTT,CASSGQGNTGELFF
TRBJ1-1,TRBV5-1,.,.,TGCGCCGATACAACAGGGAACACTGAAGCTTTCTTT,CADTTGNTEAFF
TRBJ2-2,TRBV9,.,TRBD1,TGTGCCAGCAGCGAGGGGGACAGGGAATCCGGGGAGCTGTTTTTT,CASSEGDRESGELFF
TRBJ1-5,TRBV2,.,.,TGTGCCAGCAATGAGGGCCGGTGGCAGCCCCAGCATTTT,CASNEGRWQPQHF
TRBJ1-2,TRBV4-2,.,.,TGTGCCAGCAGCCAAGTAACCATGGACATCTATGGCTACACCTTC,CASSQVTMDIYGYTF
TRBJ1-3,TRBV18,once,.,TGTGCCAGCTCACCACAGACAGCGTCTGGAAACACCATATATTTT,CASSPQTASGNTIYF
TRBJ2-1,TRBV7-8,.,TRBD2,TGTGCCAGCAGCTTGGTATCGGGAGGCTACAATGAGCAGTTCTTC,CASSLVSGGYNEQFF
TRBJ2-3,TRBV6-5,few,TRBD1,TGTGCCAGCAGTCGAAGACAGGGGATGTTTCGGCCGTATTTT,CASSRRQGMFRPYF
TRBJ2-1,TRBV27,.,TRBD1,TGTGCCAGCAGCCCTTCACAGGGGGCTGTTAATGAGCAGTTCTTC,CASSPSQGAVNEQFF
TRBJ1-3,TRBV5-1,.,.,TGCGCCAGCAGTGACCGACGTTCGGGAAACACCATATATTTT,CASSDRRSGNTIYF
TRBJ2-1,TRBV5-1,few,.,TGCGCCAGCAGCGTCGACAGAAACAATGAGCAGTTCTTC,CASSVDRNNEQFF
TRBJ1-1,TRBV5-4,.,.,TGTGCCAGCAGCTTAGCAGGGTTAGGAACTGAAGCTTTCTTT,CASSLAGLGTEAFF
TRBJ2-5,TRBV29-1,.,.,TGCAGCGTGCTCCGGGGAATGGGTGAGACCCAGTACTTC,CSVLRGMGETQYF
TRBJ1-1,TRBV7-2,.,TRBD1,TGTGCCAGCAGCGTGGACAGGGGGCGTGAAGCTTTCTTT,CASSVDRGREAFF
TRBJ1-3,TRBV9,.,.,TGTGCCAGCAGCGTGCGTTTGGGAGGGGCTGGAAACACCATATATTTT,CASSVRLGGAGNTIYF
TRBJ2-7,TRBV10-3,.,TRBD1,TGTGCCATCAGGGTTGGGACAGGCGTATCCTACGAGCAGTACTTC,CAIRVGTGVSYEQYF
TRBJ1-2,TRBV5-6,once,.,TGTGCCAGCAGCTTATATTGGCCGGATGGGGGAGGCTACACCTTC,CASSLYWPDGGGYTF
TRBJ1-2,TRBV18,once,.,TGTGCCAGCTCACCACGTGAGAGTAACTATGGCTACACCTTC,CASSPRESNYGYTF
TRBJ1-5,TRBV19,once,.,TGTGCCAGTAGTATAGATGCCAGGGTCAATCAGCCCCAGCATTTT,CASSIDARVNQPQHF
TRBJ1-5,TRBV19,.,.,TGTGCCAGTAAAATGGTGGGAGGGCAGGATAGCAATCAGCCCCAGCATTTT,CASKMVGGQDSNQPQHF
TRBJ1-1,TRBV29-1,.,TRBD1,TGCAGCGTCCCCACACTCCTGACAGGGGTGGGAGCTTTCTTT,CSVPTLLTGVGAFF